This T cell receptor (beta chain) comes out of a study of cytomegalovirus exposure and HLA in healthy donors (dated by TCRdb to 2016 to 2017). At the level of the whole study: A later analysis indicated that the roughly 130 validation repertoires were generated on the platform also employed for the approximately 690 repertoires of the first cohort. A separate validation cohort of some 130 different subjects was used in addition to the 666-subject first cohort. The aim of the study was to test whether cataloging public T cell receptors could identify signatures of past pathogen exposure. To predict cytomegalovirus infection status, the study brought together high-throughput TCR immunosequencing, statistical association of individual TCRs with disease status, and machine learning. The study at large found these results: The authors suggested that the approach could potentially be extended to other disease states and immunological phenotypes. In the study, 164 TCR beta chains were listed as associated with cytomegalovirus. Cytomegalovirus status was reported to be diagnosed by the classifier with high specificity and sensitivity in both the original and validation cohorts. A later analysis lacked HLA typing for the validation cohort, so it scored co-occurrence in that cohort across all 130 or so repertoires. While some public TCRs were present in many individuals, most TCR sequences turned up only very rarely across donors. Of the cluster scores, 85% to 95% were above 0 in a later analysis, which found that TCRs clustered in the first cohort also tended to co-occur in the roughly 130 validation repertoires. Three of the identified cytomegalovirus-associated TCR beta chains were confirmed in vitro to be specific for cytomegalovirus antigens.

The library came from the immunoSEQ multiplex PCR assay. In the paper's pipeline: A statistical classification framework was developed to diagnose cytomegalovirus status using the catalog of TCR beta chain sequences. TCRdb obtained this table from immuneACCESS and retained in-frame rearrangements with V and J assigned. These tables miss some clones; where compared with another copy, unresolved V genes account for less than half of the shortfall, and the remainder is unexplained. V, J and clone size are those of that table, while D and trimming were read from the DNA. In all, the sample holds hundreds of thousands of clones, and 80% to 90% of those were seen once. The ten largest clones take up 1.5% to 2.5% of the sample. Comments on this clone: The target of this receptor is not known. Base qualities are not provided; no much larger clone lies one nucleotide away.

Reading the germline V gene gives CDR1 SGDLS and CDR2 YYNGEE. V is reduced by 0 bases and J by 1 base, leaving a spacing of 9 bases between them. The cysteine opens and the phenylalanine closes a CDR3 of 15 amino acids. Of all the DNA, just the CDR3 is kept, 45 bases in frame from base 1. Separate from the roughly 650-subject first cohort, the validation cohort of more than 90 subjects was the group to which the donors belonged. The sequence came from a woman under 30 in good health and CMV-seropositive. Sequenced material: PBMCs. The chain joins TRBV9 to TRBJ2-3, with the D gene too uncertain to name. The CDR3 corresponds to CASSVAPAGTDTQYF. The DNA reads TGTGCCAGCAGCGTAGCCCCCGCAGGCACAGATACGCAGTATTTT.